This TCR beta chain was identified in a study of technical replicates of blood from a handful of donors. CDR3 length: 13 residues. The V and J ends lost 2 bases and 4 bases respectively, with 8 bases between them. Germline CDR1 reads MNHEY; CDR2 reads SVGAGI. Produced via immunoSEQ multiplex PCR; TCRdb's table is partial and in-frame only. This table has about 75,000 clones, approximately 97% appearing once. The sample comprised T cells isolated from PBMCs. V usage is TRBV6-5 and J usage is TRBJ1-2; D gene unclear. The TCR comes from a human donor in good health. The CDR3: CASSYREGYGYTF. DNA of the CDR3: TGTGCCAGCAGTTACCGGGAGGGCTATGGCTACACCTTC.